These T cell receptor beta chains were read from a single sample in a study of blood T cell repertoires in COVID-19. Clones were read by immunoSEQ multiplex PCR, and TCRdb kept only the in-frame ones, dropping some. This table holds some 200,000 clones, around 81% found once. Sequencing used peripheral blood. The source is a woman between 65 and 79 years old with acute or convalescent COVID-19. Each CDR3 is given without its conserved first and last residue. A D gene is named only where the DNA matches it firmly. A clone size is listed for some rows: how often the clone was seen (once, few, many), or a class if it is expanded.

d_call: .; j_call: TRBJ2-7; v_call: TRBV18; clone_size: .; cdr3_aa: ASSPTGYEQY
d_call: .; j_call: TRBJ2-1; v_call: TRBV12-5; clone_size: once; cdr3_aa: ASGSFPNNEQF
d_call: .; j_call: TRBJ1-1; v_call: TRBV9; clone_size: .; cdr3_aa: ASSAREGEWEHTEAF
d_call: TRBD1; j_call: TRBJ2-6; v_call: TRBV19; clone_size: .; cdr3_aa: ASSTDRAPGANVLT
d_call: TRBD1; j_call: TRBJ1-3; v_call: TRBV6-5; clone_size: many; cdr3_aa: ASSYRQGPSGNTIY
d_call: TRBD1; j_call: TRBJ2-5; v_call: TRBV6-5; clone_size: .; cdr3_aa: ASSWTGVSETQY
d_call: TRBD2; j_call: TRBJ2-5; v_call: TRBV30; clone_size: .; cdr3_aa: ALEGLAAETQY
d_call: .; j_call: TRBJ2-5; v_call: TRBV18; clone_size: .; cdr3_aa: ASSPPRTDRGETQY
d_call: TRBD1; j_call: TRBJ1-2; v_call: TRBV19; clone_size: .; cdr3_aa: ASRTGTGIDGYT
d_call: TRBD1; j_call: TRBJ1-4; v_call: TRBV3-1/TRBV3-2; clone_size: .; cdr3_aa: ASSPRQGSNEKLF
d_call: .; j_call: TRBJ2-3; v_call: TRBV29-1; clone_size: .; cdr3_aa: SASFTNHADTQY
d_call: .; j_call: TRBJ2-3; v_call: TRBV19; clone_size: .; cdr3_aa: ASSIQGGYRRADTQY
d_call: TRBD1; j_call: TRBJ1-2; v_call: TRBV29-1; clone_size: .; cdr3_aa: SVDRNRTGPNYGYT
d_call: .; j_call: TRBJ1-2; v_call: TRBV5-6; clone_size: .; cdr3_aa: ASSPANYGYT
d_call: TRBD1; j_call: TRBJ2-3; v_call: TRBV5-1; clone_size: .; cdr3_aa: ASSLGDRDADTQY
d_call: TRBD1; j_call: TRBJ2-5; v_call: TRBV5-1; clone_size: .; cdr3_aa: ASSPGTGFTKTQY
d_call: TRBD1; j_call: TRBJ2-7; v_call: TRBV30; clone_size: .; cdr3_aa: AWSWGTGFHEQY
d_call: .; j_call: TRBJ2-1; v_call: TRBV6-1; clone_size: .; cdr3_aa: ASSESQGIYNEQF
d_call: TRBD1; j_call: TRBJ1-1; v_call: TRBV12-3/TRBV12-4; clone_size: few; cdr3_aa: ASSLGDRTEAF
d_call: .; j_call: TRBJ2-2; v_call: TRBV24-1; clone_size: .; cdr3_aa: ATSPGRGRAGSPGELF
d_call: TRBD1; j_call: TRBJ1-5; v_call: TRBV7-8; clone_size: few; cdr3_aa: ASSLGEGARNQPQH
d_call: TRBD2; j_call: TRBJ2-7; v_call: TRBV5-1; clone_size: .; cdr3_aa: ASSPRGNDYEQY
d_call: TRBD1; j_call: TRBJ2-4; v_call: TRBV19; clone_size: .; cdr3_aa: ASSIRQGIQY
d_call: .; j_call: TRBJ2-5; v_call: TRBV12-3/TRBV12-4; clone_size: .; cdr3_aa: ASSFRVQTQY
d_call: .; j_call: TRBJ2-5; v_call: TRBV19; clone_size: .; cdr3_aa: ASPGLTPKETQY
d_call: TRBD2; j_call: TRBJ2-2; v_call: TRBV10-1; clone_size: .; cdr3_aa: ASTSSGGAAGANTGELF
d_call: .; j_call: TRBJ2-5; v_call: TRBV5-4; clone_size: .; cdr3_aa: ASSPRGETQY
d_call: .; j_call: TRBJ2-1; v_call: TRBV27; clone_size: .; cdr3_aa: ASSLWAVPNEQF
d_call: TRBD2; j_call: TRBJ2-5; v_call: TRBV4-2; clone_size: .; cdr3_aa: ASSQDPAGEMETQY
d_call: .; j_call: TRBJ1-1; v_call: TRBV2; clone_size: .; cdr3_aa: ASSTDRGTEAF
d_call: .; j_call: TRBJ2-5; v_call: TRBV6-5; clone_size: .; cdr3_aa: ASSPRWSETQY
d_call: TRBD2; j_call: TRBJ2-1; v_call: TRBV7-9; clone_size: .; cdr3_aa: ASSPLRLAGGDEQF
d_call: TRBD1; j_call: TRBJ1-2; v_call: TRBV6-5; clone_size: .; cdr3_aa: ASTPGTGKNGGYT
d_call: .; j_call: TRBJ1-1; v_call: TRBV25-1; clone_size: once; cdr3_aa: ASSGPPGTEAF
d_call: .; j_call: TRBJ1-3; v_call: TRBV5-1; clone_size: .; cdr3_aa: ASGLVGASGNTIY
d_call: .; j_call: TRBJ2-2; v_call: TRBV6-5; clone_size: .; cdr3_aa: ASRVDSHTGELF
d_call: TRBD1; j_call: TRBJ1-5; v_call: TRBV2; clone_size: .; cdr3_aa: ASSGMTGGNQPQH
d_call: .; j_call: TRBJ2-7; v_call: TRBV7-2; clone_size: .; cdr3_aa: ASSPLYDLLAGEQY
d_call: .; j_call: TRBJ2-3; v_call: TRBV7-2; clone_size: .; cdr3_aa: ASSLLGVGTDTQY